This entry lists 15 T cell receptor beta chains sequenced from one sample in a study of T cell clonality in common variable immunodeficiency. Profiling relied on immunoSEQ multiplex PCR, and the TCRdb table lists in-frame clones only, not all of them. The record shows 40,000 to 45,000 clones for this sample, with no singletons present. Input material: peripheral blood mononuclear cells. Receptors were obtained from a person between 18 and 75 years old in good health.

This clone occurred many times. The junction differs from germline at one of its ends, possibly a read error. The CDR3 end is not reached by the read, which stops 3 residues before it; the germline J gene fills it in. The chain combines TRBV20-1 with TRBJ2-5; TRBD2 agrees at 16 bases. The germline gives CDR1 DFQATT, CDR2 SNEGSKA (reference sequence). CDR3 length equals 16 residues. The CDR3 spells CSAGTSGRAAQGTQYF. Partial CDR3 DNA: TGCAGTGCTGGGACTAGCGGGAGGGCCGCGCAAGGGACC.

This clone was seen at least ten times. The CDR3 end lies 3 residues beyond the end of the read and is filled in from the germline J gene. The chain joins TRBV12-5 to TRBJ2-2, with 8 bases lining up with TRBD2. The J segment lost 6 bases and the V segment lost 8 bases, leaving 5 bases of the junction unmatched. Germline V gene lookup returns CDR1 LGHNT and CDR2 FRNRAP. This CDR3 has 13 amino acids. The DNA read from the CDR3 is TGTGCTAGTCGAGCGGGAGAACCCGGGGAG. It specifies CASRAGEPGE. The full CDR3 is CASRAGEPGELFF. Complete variable domain (other parts from reference TRBV12-5 and TRBJ2-2): DARVTQTPRHKVTEMGQEVTMRCQPILGHNTVFWYRQTMMQGLELLAYFRNRAPLDDSGMPKDRFSAEMPDATLATLKIQPSEPRDSAVYFCASRAGEPGELFFGEGSRLTVL.

This clone appeared many times. The read ends 3 residues before the CDR3 terminus; that terminus is restored from the germline J gene. The V call is TRBV20-1, the J call TRBJ1-1; D ambiguous. The germline V and J ends were trimmed by 0 bases and 1 base, with 9 bases remaining between them. The CDR3 is 14 residues long. CDR1 and CDR2 (germline): DFQATT, SNEGSKA (reference sequence). CDR3 DNA, as far as it was read: TGCAGTGCTAGAGATTTGGGCAGGAACACTGAA. Its translation: CSARDLGRNTE. The full CDR3 is CSARDLGRNTEAFF.

This clone was seen at least ten times. The read comes to an end 3 residues before the CDR3 does, leaving the germline J gene to fill in the end. The rearrangement uses TRBV6-2 or TRBV6-3 and TRBJ1-1; 7 nucleotides match TRBD1. This CDR3 has 15 amino acids. With 6 bases clipped from V and 4 bases from J, the junction kept 11 bases outside the gene matches. Per the germline V gene, CDR1 is MNHEY and CDR2 is SVGEGT. CDR3 protein: CASSPGEEGATEAFF. The sequenced part of the CDR3 DNA is TGTGCCAGCAGCCCAGGGGAGGAGGGGGCCACTGAA.

The table lists this clone with many counts. The observed sequence ends 3 residues before the CDR3 terminus, with the missing tail filled in from the germline J gene. The chain uses TRBV7-3 and TRBJ1-1; D might be TRBD1 (5 bases). The CDR3 runs 16 residues. V dropped 0 bases and J dropped 0 bases, with 11 bases sitting between them. The germline CDR1 and CDR2 sequences are SGHTA and FQGTGA. The CDR3 DNA, read in part, is TGTGCCAGCAGCTTAACGCCGGACACAATGAACACTGAA. Amino acid sequence: CASSLTPDTMNTE. The whole CDR3 reads CASSLTPDTMNTEAFF.

This clone occurred many times. The CDR3 end is not reached by the read, which stops 3 residues before it; the germline J gene fills it in. The rearrangement joins TRBV5-6 to TRBJ1-2, with 10 positions matching TRBD1. The J segment lost 4 bases and the V segment lost 5 bases, leaving 5 bases of the junction unmatched. Germline values: CDR1 SGHDT, CDR2 YYEEEE. The CDR3 contains 14 residues. CDR3 in amino acids: CASSWDRGFYGYTF. The CDR3 bases that were read are TGTGCCAGCAGTTGGGACAGGGGTTTCTATGGC.

This clone was seen at least ten times. The read ends 3 residues before the CDR3 terminus; that terminus is restored from the germline J gene. The chain joins TRBV19 to TRBJ2-5; D possibly corresponds to TRBD1 (6 bases). The ends were cut back, 1 base at V and 4 bases at J, with 13 bases in the middle. Looked up from germline, CDR1 is LNHDA and CDR2 is SQIVND (reference sequence). The CDR3 runs to 15 residues. CDR3 loop: CASSIVQGGAETQYF. The DNA read from the CDR3 is TGTGCCAGTAGTATAGTACAGGGTGGAGCAGAGACC.

There are many counts of this clone. Read sequence stops 3 residues before the CDR3 end, and the germline J gene provides the missing end. The V and J genes are TRBV3-1 (or the pseudogene TRBV3-2) and TRBJ2-1; TRBD2 matches 7 bases. The CDR3 is 16 amino acids. CDR1 is LGHDT and CDR2 is YNNKEL in the germline V gene (reference sequence). Trimming took 0 bases from V and 2 from J; bases not matched to a gene: 4. CDR3 protein: CASSQEGLVPYNEQFF. The DNA read from the CDR3 is TGTGCCAGCAGCCAAGAAGGACTAGTCCCCTACAATGAG.

This clone came up many times. The read comes to an end 3 residues before the CDR3 does, leaving the germline J gene to fill in the end. V and J are TRBV7-4 and TRBJ1-1, with a tentative D call TRBD1 (5 bases). Per germline, CDR1 SGHVT and CDR2 SQSDAQ. The germline V and J ends were trimmed by 1 base and 5 bases, with 17 bases remaining between them. The CDR3 has 16 amino acids. The CDR3 here is CASSLGGGSLGTEAFF. The covered CDR3 bases are TGTGCCAGCAGCTTAGGCGGGGGGTCTCTGGGGACTGAA.

This clone was recorded a few times. The CDR3 extends 3 residues past the end of the read, so its final part is completed from the germline J gene. The rearrangement links TRBV7-6 to TRBJ1-1, with a tentative D call TRBD1 (5 bases). Per the germline V gene, CDR1 is SGHVS and CDR2 is FNYEAQ. The CDR3 spans 14 residues. The V end lost 4 bases, the J end lost 1 base, and 10 bases lay between the germline ends. The DNA read from the CDR3 is TGTGCCAGCAGCTCGGGACTGACGAACACTGAA. Its protein is CASSSGLTNTE. Given in full, the CDR3 is CASSSGLTNTEAFF.

At least ten counts were recorded for this clone. The read terminates 3 residues before the CDR3 end, so the remaining end is supplied by the germline J gene. The chain has TRBV5-1 and TRBJ2-5; TRBD1 is a possible D gene (8 bases). Germline CDR1 SGHRS, CDR2 YFSETQ. Trimming removed 0 bases at V and 3 bases at J, with 12 bases between. CDR3 size: 15 residues. This CDR3 is CASSLGTGREETQYF. CDR3 DNA (partial): TGCGCCAGCAGCTTGGGGACAGGGAGGGAAGAGACC.

At least ten counts were recorded for this clone. The read halts 3 residues ahead of the CDR3 end, with the missing end drawn from the germline J gene. The rearrangement uses TRBV6-1 and TRBJ2-7, with D uncertain. The CDR3 is 14 amino acids. V was clipped by 1 base and J by 3 bases, with 10 bases between them. CDR1 is MNHNS, CDR2 SASEGT, per germline. CDR3 region: CASSEGGSGYEQYF. The sequenced CDR3 bases are TGTGCCAGCAGTGAAGGCGGAAGTGGCTACGAG.

This clone was seen many times. The covered CDR3 bases are TGCAGCGTCGGACAGGGGAGTACCGGGGAG. Amino acid sequence: CSVGQGSTGE. The full CDR3 protein is CSVGQGSTGELFF. The chain employs TRBV29-1 and TRBJ2-2; 9 bases match TRBD1. The read ends 3 residues early relative to the CDR3; the germline J gene fills the gap. J gave up 5 bases and V 6 bases, and 4 bases lay outside the gene matches. The V gene's germline CDR1 is SQVTM and CDR2 ANQGSEA. CDR3 length: 13 amino acids.

CDR3 DNA, as far as it was read: TGTGCCAGCAGTGAACATCGCAATCAGCCC. Residues: CASSEHRNQP. The CDR3 in full is CASSEHRNQPQHF. The chain recombines TRBV6-1 with TRBJ1-5; no clear D. The read ends 3 residues before the CDR3 terminus; that terminus is restored from the germline J gene. V gave up 2 bases and J gave up 2 bases, with 4 bases separating them. The germline V gene has CDR1 MNHNS and CDR2 SASEGT. The CDR3 runs to 13 residues.

This clone was counted at least ten times. Relative to the germline gene, one junction end is altered; a read error may explain this. The CDR3 end lies 3 residues beyond the end of the read and is filled in from the germline J gene. The gene calls are TRBV4-2 and TRBJ1-3, with a possible D match to TRBD1 (5 bases). The CDR3 has 17 residues. Germline V gene data show CDR1 as LGHNA and CDR2 as YNFKEQ. CDR3 DNA (partial): TGCGCCAGCAGCCAAGACAGTCAGCAGGACTCTGGAAACACC. This gives the protein CASSQDSQQDSGNT. The full CDR3 reads CASSQDSQQDSGNTIYF.